The subject of this entry is one T cell receptor (beta chain). This sample was taken from a study of T cells in Graves' hyperthyroidism and ophthalmopathy. RNA transcripts served as the template for amplifying TCR beta CDR3 regions. The study used the HTBI primer set for a first-round RT-PCR of the TCR CDR3. TCRdb reprocessed the multiplex PCR reads with MiXCR, giving one entry per CDR3 protein. The profile covers roughly 250,000 distinct CDR3 sequences, with about 17% appearing a single time and about 29% taken by the ten largest. Sequencing used blood. This receptor was obtained from a woman aged 18-30 years with Graves' ophthalmopathy.

In DNA, the CDR3 is TGCAGTGCTCGGTCGGGACAAGAAGCTTTCTTT. Translated: CSARSGQEAFF. The V and J genes are TRBV20-1 and TRBJ1-1, with D possibly matching TRBD1 (6 bases). This CDR3 region has 11 residues. The germline V gene encodes CDR1 DFQATT and CDR2 SNEGSKA (reference sequence). Between the trimmed V and J ends, which lost 5 bases and 8 bases, there was a span of 12 bases.